Below are 12 T cell receptor beta chains sequenced from a single sample in a study of blood T cells in healthy people across ages. PCR was performed a second time for about 7 to 12 cycles using a sample-barcoded 5' primer and a J-beta primer mix. One entry per CDR3 protein, called by TCRdb with MiXCR from the 5' RACE reads. The sample holds 550,000 to 650,000 distinct CDR3 sequences; approximately 30% are singletons and the top ten take 15% to 18%. Specimen: blood. These TCRs come from a woman older than 75 in good health.

This clonotype has at least ten counts. The chain couples TRBV6-5 to TRBJ2-5; a weak D match, TRBD1 (6 bases). Trimming left V 8 bases short and J 7 bases short, with 26 bases between. The CDR3 contains 16 residues. The germline V gene has CDR1 MNHEY and CDR2 SVGAGI. CDR3 amino acids: CASRPGGQGRLGTQYF. CDR3 nucleotides: TGTGCCAGCCGACCTGGTGGCCAGGGGCGTTTGGGGACCCAGTACTTC.

The chain uses TRBV4-3 and TRBJ2-5; 7 bases are shared with TRBD1. CDR1 LGHNA and CDR2 YSLEER come from the germline V gene. The CDR3 is 16 residues long. The junction had 5 bases not matched to a gene; V was cut back by 0 bases and J by 1 base. In DNA form, the CDR3 reads TGCGCCAGCAGCCAAGATGTCCCAGGGGGCCAAGAGACCCAGTACTTC. Translating it yields CASSQDVPGGQETQYF.

V usage is TRBV6-6 and J usage is TRBJ1-1; D gene unclear. V shed 7 bases and J shed 5 bases, with 17 bases lying between them. Germline V CDR1 and CDR2: MNHNY, SVGAGI (reference sequence). The CDR3 extends over 14 amino acids. The DNA for the CDR3 is TGTGCCAGCAACCCGGTGCGGGTGGGAACTGAAGCTTTCTTT. It translates to CASNPVRVGTEAFF.

Many counts were recorded for this clonotype. V gene TRBV20-1 combines with J gene TRBJ2-1, with D uncertain. The CDR3 has 13 residues. Germline V lookup: CDR1 DFQATT, CDR2 SNEGSKA (reference sequence). Trimming stripped 6 bases from V and 6 bases from J, with 15 bases between. The CDR3 DNA reads TGCAGTGCCCTTCGGTACCCAGGCAATGAGCAGTTCTTC. Its protein product is CSALRYPGNEQFF.

This chain joins TRBV7-6 and TRBJ2-3; perhaps TRBD2 as D (5 bases). The CDR3 covers 16 residues. Germline CDR1 and CDR2: SGHVS and FNYEAQ. V lost 1 base, J lost 5 bases, and 16 bases lay in between. CDR3 amino acids: CASSLVSAGRIDTQYF. CDR3 nucleotide sequence: TGTGCCAGCAGCTTAGTCTCGGCGGGCCGGATAGATACGCAGTATTTT.

This clonotype occurred once. This may be a read error: a much more frequent sequence differs by one nucleotide. The chain combines TRBV20-1 with TRBJ2-2; D is tentatively TRBD1 or TRBD2 (5 bases each). Germline V gives CDR1 DFQATT, CDR2 SNEGSKA (reference sequence). The CDR3 extends over 14 amino acids. CDR3 sequence (DNA): TGCAGTGCTAAGGGACCAACGAACACCAGGGAGCTGTTTTTT. Translated, it gives CSAKGPTNTRELFF.

With respect to this clonotype: This clone may be a read error of a much larger clone one base away. This chain links TRBV20-1 with TRBJ2-5, with D perhaps assigned TRBD1 or TRBD2 (5 bases each). The DNA end favors TRBJ2-7, so the J call may be wrong. The CDR3 length is 15 residues. Germline V gene sequence: CDR1 DFQATT, CDR2 SNEGSKA (reference sequence). CDR3 loop: CSARGRTRGAYEQYF. In nucleotides, the CDR3 is TGCAGTGCTAGAGGTCGGACAAGAGGGGCCTACGAGCAGTACTTC.

In its sample, this clonotype was seen many times. The genes are TRBV20-1 and TRBJ2-1; 11 bases fit TRBD2. Losses at the gene ends were 6 bases for V and 2 bases for J; bases not matched to a gene: 9. The CDR3 loop spans 16 amino acids. CDR1 and CDR2 (germline): DFQATT, SNEGSKA (reference sequence). Written as DNA, the CDR3 is TGCAGTGCCTTTTACATAGCGGGGGGGACCTACAATGAGCAGTTCTTC. Its translation: CSAFYIAGGTYNEQFF.

This chain joins TRBV4-2 and TRBJ2-7, with 11 positions matching TRBD1. Trimming removed 4 bases from V and 1 base from J; junction bases left unmatched: 6. Germline V gene lookup returns CDR1 LGHNA and CDR2 YNFKEQ. This CDR3 region has 16 residues. CDR3 nucleotides: TGTGCCAGCAGCCCAGCGGGACAGGGGGGTTCCTACGAGCAGTACTTC. It translates to CASSPAGQGGSYEQYF.

The table lists this clonotype with many counts. The chain is built from TRBV14 and TRBJ2-5, with 7 bases identical to TRBD2. CDR1 is SGHDN, CDR2 FVKESK, per germline. The CDR3 extends over 17 amino acids. V lost 4 bases to trimming and J lost 5 bases; unmatched junction nucleotides: 16. The CDR3 coding sequence is TGTGCCAGCAGCCGTCGTCCCTTCGGGGGAGGGGAGGAGACCCAGTACTTC. This codes for CASSRRPFGGGEETQYF.

This clonotype was counted ten times or more. The chain is built from TRBV5-1 and TRBJ2-7, with D unresolved. This CDR3 has 14 amino acids. Germline V gene sequence: CDR1 SGHRS, CDR2 YFSETQ. With 0 bases removed from V and 1 base from J, the gap between germline ends came to 8 bases. The CDR3 DNA is TGCGCCAGCAGCTTGGAGCCACAATCCTACGAGCAGTACTTC. It encodes CASSLEPQSYEQYF.

As regards this clonotype: This may stem from a read error, because a much larger clone lies one nucleotide away. The chain employs TRBV5-4 and TRBJ2-1; no reliable D call. The CDR3 runs 14 residues. Germline CDR1 is SGHNT and CDR2 is YYREEE (reference sequence). The CDR3 DNA is TGTGCCAGCAGCTTGGGGACGAGCAGAAGTGAGCAGTCCTTC. It encodes CASSLGTSRSEQSF. Combining the CDR3 with reference TRBV5-4 and TRBJ2-1 gives the whole variable domain ETGVTQSPTHLIKTRGQQVTLRCSSQSGHNTVSWYQQALGQGPQFIFQYYREEENGRGNFPPRFSGLQFPNYSSELNVNALELDDSALYLCASSLGTSRSEQSFGPGTRLTVL.